A single sample gave rise to the 9 T cell receptor beta chains below, sequenced in a study of blood T cell repertoires in COVID-19. Assay used: immunoSEQ multiplex PCR; TCRdb lists only in-frame clones, some missing. The sample carries approximately 140,000 clones, around 85% recorded once. Specimen: peripheral blood. The receptors were sampled from an older woman with COVID-19, enrolled during active disease.

This chain links TRBV11-3 with TRBJ2-2, with 9 bases matching TRBD1. Germline V gene sequence: CDR1 SGHNT, CDR2 YENEEA. The CDR3 totals 16 residues. J lost 8 bases, V lost 6 bases, and 13 bases had no gene match. The CDR3 DNA reads as TGTGCCAGCAGTCCTACCGGACAGGGGCTGAGAGGGGAGCTGTTTTTT. Residues: CASSPTGQGLRGELFF.

The J gene is TRBJ1-1, the V gene TRBV2, with 7 bases matching TRBD1. The ends lost 7 bases at V and 4 bases at J; junction bases unmatched: 12. This CDR3 spans 15 amino acids. Germline CDR1 and CDR2: SNHLY and FYNNEI. As DNA, the CDR3 is TGTGCCAGCACCGGACAGGATCTCTACACCACTGAAGCTTTCTTT. Its protein is CASTGQDLYTTEAFF.

The rearrangement links TRBV7-2 to TRBJ1-1; 8 bases map to TRBD1. V lost 5 bases, J lost 5 bases, and 7 bases stayed unmatched. CDR3 length: 14 amino acids. From germline, CDR1 is SGHTA and CDR2 FQGNSA. The CDR3 sequence: CASSPPGQETEAFF. The CDR3 nucleotides are TGTGCCAGCAGCCCACCGGGACAGGAAACTGAAGCTTTCTTT.

This chain uses TRBV19 with TRBJ2-7, with D maybe TRBD1 (6 bases). The CDR3 consists of 15 residues. In germline, CDR1 is LNHDA, CDR2 SQIVND (reference sequence). V shed 4 bases and J shed 3 bases, with 16 bases lying between them. The CDR3 DNA sequence: TGTGCCAGTAGTAGGGTCAGGGGCTCAAGCTACGAGCAGTACTTC. It yields the protein CASSRVRGSSYEQYF.

CDR3 region: CASSIEGANTEAFF. The CDR3 DNA sequence: TGTGCCAGTAGTATTGAGGGGGCGAACACTGAAGCTTTCTTT. The V and J genes are TRBV19 and TRBJ1-1; 7 bases fit TRBD1. V lost 3 bases and J lost 1; bases outside the gene matches: 2. Germline CDR1 reads LNHDA; CDR2 reads SQIVND (reference sequence). This CDR3 comprises 14 residues.

The V gene is TRBV6-5, the J gene TRBJ1-2, with D maybe TRBD1 (5 bases). The germline V gene has CDR1 MNHEY and CDR2 SVGAGI. There are 15 residues in the CDR3. Between the trimmed V and J ends, which lost 6 bases and 0 bases, there was a span of 14 bases. The CDR3 spells CASSRDSFTNYGYTF. In DNA, the CDR3 is TGTGCCAGCAGCCGAGACAGTTTTACTAACTATGGCTACACCTTC.

On this clone itself: The junction and the germline gene differ at one end; a read error may be behind it. For the CDR3, the DNA is TGTGCCAGCAGCAGGAGGGGGCAGGACACTGAAGCTTCCTTT. Translated, it gives CASSRRGQDTEASF. V is TRBV9 and J is TRBJ1-1; the match to TRBD1 covers 7 bases. CDR1 is SGDLS, CDR2 YYNGEE, per germline. The CDR3 is 14 residues long. The full variable domain, completed using reference TRBV9 and TRBJ1-1, is DSGVTQTPKHLITATGQRVTLRCSPRSGDLSVYWYQQSLDQGLQFLIQYYNGEERAKGNILERFSAQQFPDLHSELNLSSLELGDSALYFCASSRRGQDTEASFGQGTRLTVV.

The chain uses TRBV6-1 and TRBJ2-7, with 7 positions matching TRBD1. This CDR3 is 16 amino acids long. V dropped 2 bases and J dropped 0; count of bases not matched to a gene: 7. The germline V gene has CDR1 MNHNS and CDR2 SASEGT. This CDR3 is CASSETRDSGSYEQYF. DNA for the CDR3: TGTGCCAGCAGTGAAACGAGGGACAGTGGCTCCTACGAGCAGTACTTC.

The chain is built from TRBV12-3 or TRBV12-4 and TRBJ2-3; 9 bases are a match to TRBD2. Losses at the gene ends were 8 bases for V and 5 bases for J; bases not matched to a gene: 5. The CDR3 is 13 residues long. The CDR3 region has the DNA TGTGCCAGCTGGGGCGGGGGGGAAGATACGCAGTATTTT. Protein: CASWGGGEDTQYF.